This T cell receptor (beta chain) was observed in a study of metastatic and nonmetastatic thyroid tumors. Study-wide background: Repertoire comparisons spanned blood and tumor or nodule tissue from malignant and benign thyroid patients. Regarding the study as a whole: Reportedly, malignant thyroid tumors had significantly higher TCR beta diversity than benign nodules, in blood and tumor.

In the original analysis: A distant-metastasis classifier for papillary thyroid cancer was built using CDR3 differences across clinicopathological groups. TCRdb called clones again from the PCR reads with MiXCR. Clone size and V and J calls follow TCRdb, not the original study. Seen here are over 35,000 clones, around 17% observed once, and the top ten hold roughly 9.8%. With V trimmed by 2 bases and J by 8 bases, 6 bases remained unmatched. Germline V CDR1 and CDR2: SGHVS, FQNEAQ. CDR3 length: 15 residues. This clone occurred many times. What it binds is unknown. Nobody among the patients had been given any treatment before thyroid surgery.

Material: tumor tissue. This clonotype originated in a female donor with papillary thyroid cancer or a benign thyroid nodule (not recorded which). Some clones in this sample may be carry-over from other donors' samples. The chain couples TRBV7-8 to TRBJ1-6; 7 positions match TRBD1. This chain's CDR3 is CASSLPRQGDSPLHF. CDR3 coding DNA: TGTGCCAGCAGCTTACCTAGACAGGGTGATTCACCCCTCCACTTT.